This TCR beta chain was sequenced in a study of T-cell reconstitution after alpha-beta-depleted transplantation in children. Study outcomes and limitations: Roughly two months post-transplant, alpha-beta T cells reportedly originated from several hundred graft clones that had expanded. It was newly produced T cells that mostly accounted for T-cell counts and diversity one year after transplant.

Unique molecular identifiers featured in how the TCRbeta library was prepared. A single record per CDR3 protein comes from TCRdb applying MiXCR to the PCR reads. Of 500,000 to 750,000 distinct CDR3 sequences detected, more than 20% appear once; the ten largest clones hold 30% to 45%. Worth noting for this clonotype: The antigen is unknown.

This clonotype originated in a boy in the first two years of life with Wiskott-Aldrich syndrome, due to receive a stem cell transplant. This specimen was PBMCs, taken before TCRalphabeta/CD19-depleted stem cell transplant.

CDR3 amino acids: CASRFRGVYETQYF. The CDR3 coding sequence is TGTGCCAGCCGGTTCCGCGGGGTATACGAGACCCAGTACTTC. The V and J genes are TRBV28 and TRBJ2-5; D possibly corresponds to TRBD2 (6 bases). The CDR3 runs 14 residues. Trimming took 8 bases from V and 5 from J, leaving 18 bases between them. Looked up from germline, CDR1 is MDHEN and CDR2 is SYDVKM.